This T cell receptor beta chain emerged from a study of cytomegalovirus exposure and HLA in healthy donors (dated by TCRdb to about 2017). The study in broad terms: An earlier analysis of some 620 of the donors reported 250 to 300 Gb of sequence data and 117 million unique TCR beta sequences obtained from around 190 million T cells. In addition to the first cohort of around 670 subjects, a separate validation cohort of some 120 different subjects was used. The study aimed to test whether cataloging public T cell receptors could reveal signatures of past pathogen exposure. On average, 235,054 unique TCR beta nucleotide sequences were sequenced per donor among a few hundred genotyped donors of the cohort, with 15% to 20% of those sequences being non-productive. In a later genetic analysis, genome-wide SNP genotypes for about three fifths of the roughly 670 donors were used, and that subset was treated as a discovery cohort. Every repertoire in the discovery cohort had been generated on one and the same sequencing platform. Both class I and class II loci were covered by HLA typing, at four-digit resolution. The study combined high-throughput TCR immunosequencing, statistical association of individual TCRs with disease status, and machine learning to predict cytomegalovirus infection status. An early release covering 500 to 750 HLA-typed donors comprised about 290 gigabases of sequencing data and tens of millions of unique TCR sequences. The T cell repertoires of some 670 subjects were profiled by immunosequencing and related to cytomegalovirus serostatus. Because of strong linkage in the cohort, 5 or 6 DR-DQ haplotypes were treated as single units for association and clustering. Of the roughly 400 genotyped donors, approximately 81% were placed in the genetic ancestry cluster associated with self-reported Caucasian donors. A later analysis re-analyzed previously published TCR beta repertoires from about 730 donors and added high-resolution HLA genotyping to study TCR occurrence patterns. Rather than drawing on any new phenotypic data, the later analysis identified candidate immune exposures from TCR beta sequences and the way those sequences occurred across donors. Donor age, sex, ethnicity and CMV serostatus were compiled together with the repertoire data. In an earlier analysis of about 590 of the donors, high-throughput TCR beta sequencing was used to judge whether each TCR beta V gene segment behaved as functional or pseudogenic. The number of donors typed differed by locus, with about 629-630 for A, B, C, DRB1 and DQB1, approximately 500 for DQA1, 600 to 610 for DPA1, and around 430 for DPB1. Here is what the overall study found, with its caveats: The authors suggested that the approach could potentially be extended to other disease states and immunological phenotypes. Because HLA typing was missing for some donors at each locus, association tests included only the typed subset. In an earlier analysis of about 600 of the donors, most TCR beta V segments appeared in productive rearrangements about 90% or about 30% of the time, broadly matching IMGT annotations. A cluster of highly shared sequence variants was judged likely to represent a technical artifact of the sequencing pipeline. Specific HLA alleles were associated with more than 15,000 TCR beta sequences at a false discovery rate of 0.05 in a later analysis. Most CMV-associated TCR beta chains appeared to be HLA-restricted in a later analysis, and the HLA associations seemed to be driven largely by CMV exposure. Because counts were too low, 15 to 20 rarely observed V segments, including chromosome 9 orphons, were excluded from the earlier analysis of fewer than 650 of the donors. The only immune exposure information available for the cohort was CMV serostatus. In the study, approximately 150 TCR beta chains were listed as associated with cytomegalovirus. In a later analysis, the rate of TCR association differed among HLA loci, with DRB1 alleles having the most associated TCRs and HLA-C alleles having the fewest. Linkage disequilibrium might explain the correlated functional status among segregating V segments, but an unknown experimental factor could not be excluded. The presence/absence analyses assumed that sequencing depth was roughly uniform across donors, and that assumption may not be true. Some IMGT-functional V segments, including TRBV6-2 and TRBV6-3, could not be distinguished by the 87-base-pair reads and were therefore excluded. Strong co-occurrence of HLA alleles, especially DR and DQ, made assigning TCR associations to individual alleles difficult. Compared with equally common non-associated chains, HLA-associated TCR beta chains in a later analysis were more clonally expanded and had lower generation probabilities. The cohort was sequenced for TCR beta chains only, and without alpha or paired-chain data the features that could be detected were limited. Compared with the roughly 670-donor mean, donors in an Asian-associated ancestry cluster had fewer N-insertions in productive TCRs, according to a later genetic analysis. Cytomegalovirus status was reported to be diagnosed by the classifier with high specificity and sensitivity in both the original and validation cohorts. A few of the identified cytomegalovirus-associated TCR beta chains were confirmed in vitro to be specific for cytomegalovirus antigens. Most TCR sequences were seen in very few donors, while some public TCRs were found in many individuals. A later analysis reported that several top co-occurrence clusters appeared linked to parvovirus B19, influenza, CMV and Epstein-Barr virus. A further reported finding was that TCR beta sequences accurately predicted the HLA-A and HLA-B alleles for most subjects in the first cohort. V-gene and J-gene trimming of TCR beta chains was associated with a missense DCLRE1C variant in a later genetic analysis, and the association was replicated in an independent cohort.

With respect to this clone: Its cognate antigen has yet to be identified. Per-nucleotide qualities are absent, and no much larger clonotype sits a single base away.

Library preparation was by the immunoSEQ multiplex PCR assay. For the multiplex PCR, a mixture combining 60 forward primers for TCR Vbeta segments and 13 reverse primers for TCR Jbeta segments was used. The CDR3 region of rearranged TCR beta genes was amplified from genomic DNA by a multiplex PCR assay. Amplified TCR beta libraries were sequenced as 87-base-pair reads on the Illumina HiSeq System. The original methods were these. A later analysis tallied roughly 78 million unique TCR beta chains across the 666 repertoires, and approximately 12 million of those chains were shared by two or more donors. A nearest-neighbor algorithm error-corrected the raw reads and collapsed the reads into unique sequences, merging closely related sequences to remove PCR and sequencing errors. V, D and J gene segments were assigned by aligning CDR3 sequences to IMGT reference sequences. For a sequence to be retained, a match of at least six nucleotides was required to both a V gene segment and a J gene segment. Rearrangements were classified as productive when the CDR3 lacked stop codons and remained in frame with V and J, and all other rearrangements were classified as non-productive. CDR3 was defined by IMGT convention, running from the second conserved V-encoded cysteine to the conserved J-encoded phenylalanine. The earlier analysis of about 590 of the donors excluded sequences that lacked an unambiguous match to a single V gene segment. In an earlier analysis of around 600 of the donors, V segments were called functional above 56.7% productive rearrangements and were called segregating when the between-donor standard deviation exceeded 5%. A statistical classification framework was built for diagnosing cytomegalovirus status from the catalog of TCR beta chain sequences. In a later analysis, V and J genes were assigned by comparing TCR nucleotide sequences against IMGT/GENE-DB human TR gene sequences. Using the TCRdist pipeline, a later analysis assigned CDR3 sequences along with most-parsimonious VDJ recombination scenarios. In a later analysis, each TCR beta chain was defined by its CDR3 amino acid sequence together with its V-gene family, and reads without a unique V-gene family were excluded. A later analysis removed 592 highly shared, low-generation-probability nucleotide sequences to deal with suspected cross-contamination and a sequencing artifact. In a later analysis, a clonal expansion index for each public chain was calculated from normalized within-repertoire ranks of inferred template counts. A later analysis computed generation probabilities with a VDJ recombination model fitted to out-of-frame rearrangements, and checked the results against IGoR. In a later analysis, hypergeometric tests were used to score TCR-TCR, TCR-HLA and TCR-CMV co-occurrence, with a repertoire-size bias correction applied to TCR pairs. False discovery rates were estimated in a later analysis by permuting HLA or CMV assignments 20 times. In a later analysis, co-occurring TCRs were grouped with DBSCAN, and TCRdist sequence similarity was added when clustering was performed within HLA-allele-positive subsets. For co-occurrence clustering, repertoires with fewer than 30,000 or more than 120,000 public chains were excluded, along with five repertoires with anomalous nucleotide sharing. TCRdb took this table from immuneACCESS and kept in-frame rearrangements with V and J called. Such tables lack part of the clones; where checked against another copy, unresolved V genes explain under half of the gap, and the rest is unexplained. V and J calls and clone size are those listed in that table; D and trimming were worked out from the DNA. This sample comprises around 170,000 clones, around three quarters of them detected only once. Together, the top ten hold around 1.5% of the sample.

The cohort comprised fewer than 700 healthy bone marrow donors. At the time of sampling, every cohort member was nominally healthy, though immune exposures that went unrecorded were likely present. The donor tested CMV seronegative, placing the donor among the roughly 400 seronegative members of the cohort. A peripheral blood sample was collected from each donor, and TCR beta sequencing was performed on peripheral blood mononuclear cells. The Qiagen DNeasy Blood Extraction Kit was used to extract genomic DNA from the blood cell samples. Trimmed from V: 2 bases; trimmed from J: 8 bases; junction bases lacking a gene match: 1. The cysteine opens and the phenylalanine closes a CDR3 of 13 amino acids. Only CDR3 DNA remains: 39 bases, in frame from the first base. CDR1 and CDR2 were assigned from the germline V gene as MNHEY and SVGAGI.

The sequencing sample was made of PBMCs. This chain joins TRBV6-5 to TRBJ2-4; TRBD2 fits 9 bases in the junction. The TCR originated in a man aged 40-50 years in good health and CMV-seronegative. Here is the DNA: TGTGCCAGCAGTTACAGCGGGAGGTACATTCAGTACTTC. Its product reads: CASSYSGRYIQYF.